This paragraph covers one T cell receptor beta chain sequence. Its antigen is as yet unknown. Germline loops: CDR1 SNHLY, CDR2 FYNNEI. The CDR3 loop spans 15 amino acids. V lost 5 bases and J lost 5, with 18 bases in between. This entry comes from a study of T cells in localized non-small cell lung cancer. Study conclusions and caveats: Clonality peaked in uninvolved adjacent lung rather than tumor.

Sequencing used immunoSEQ multiplex PCR; TCRdb keeps in-frame clones, though not all of them. The data show 55,000 to 80,000 clones, approximately 85% seen once. Here the sequenced sample was peripheral blood, taken before any cancer treatment. The receptor was derived from a female donor of 60 years or more with stage I lung adenocarcinoma. The chain combines TRBV2 with TRBJ2-5; D perhaps matches TRBD2 (6 bases). CDR3 sequence reads: CASSSGTSGWETQYF. CDR3 bases: TGTGCCAGCAGTTCAGGGACCAGCGGGTGGGAGACCCAGTACTTC.